Here is one T cell receptor beta chain with its context. Only in-frame clones appear in the TCRdb table, and some are missing; sequencing was by immunoSEQ multiplex PCR. Seen here are fewer than 350,000 clones, around nine tenths observed once, and the top ten hold about 0.99%. These data come from a study of cytomegalovirus exposure and HLA in healthy donors. V shed 3 bases, J shed 5 bases, and the junction held 12 bases outside the gene matches. The CDR3 is 16 amino acids. Per the germline V gene, CDR1 is MNHEY and CDR2 is SMNVEV (reference sequence). Sequenced: PBMCs. The V and J genes are TRBV27 and TRBJ1-2; 7 positions match TRBD1. The sequence came from a woman under 30 in good health and CMV-seronegative. CDR3 region: CASSLSRAGGRYGYTF. The CDR3 DNA sequence: TGTGCCAGCAGTTTGTCTCGGGCAGGGGGACGGTATGGCTACACCTTC.